A selection of T cell receptor beta chains follows, all from one sample in a study of T cell responses to AZD1222 COVID-19 vaccine. Method: immunoSEQ multiplex PCR; TCRdb's copy keeps in-frame clones and lacks some. The top ten hold approximately 7% of the sample, which has around 130,000 clones, around 94% seen once. The starting material was peripheral blood, obtained on day 0 of AZD1222 vaccination. The receptors originated from an adult in good health. CDR3s include the opening cysteine and the closing phenylalanine or tryptophan. A D gene is named only where the DNA matches it firmly. Only part of the rows carry a size: once, few, many, or a class if the clone is expanded.

V gene	D gene	clone size	J gene	CDR3 DNA	CDR3 protein
TRBV6-5	-	-	TRBJ2-1	TGTGCCAGCAGTCGGGGGAGAGGTTCCTACAATGAGCAGTTCTTC	CASSRGRGSYNEQFF
TRBV11-2	-	-	TRBJ1-1	TGTGCCAGCAGCTACTATATCCAGGACACTGAAGCTTTCTTT	CASSYYIQDTEAFF
TRBV28	TRBD1	-	TRBJ2-1	TGTGCCAGCAGCTCCGGGACAGGGTACAATGAGCAGTTCTTC	CASSSGTGYNEQFF
TRBV18	-	-	TRBJ2-7	TGTGCCAGCTCACCCGGAATATTCGCCTACGAGCAGTACTTC	CASSPGIFAYEQYF
TRBV19	-	-	TRBJ1-5	TGTGCCAGTAGTGCCGACGAAAGCAATCAGCCCCAGCATTTT	CASSADESNQPQHF
TRBV5-1	-	-	TRBJ2-7	TGCGCCAGCAGCTTGGGGAGAACTATCAGCTCCTACGAGCAGTACTTC	CASSLGRTISSYEQYF
TRBV5-1	TRBD1	-	TRBJ2-7	TGCGCCAGCAGCCGATATCCCAGGGGGAAGTTGTCTTGGCCCTACGAGCAGTACTTC	CASSRYPRGKLSWPYEQYF
TRBV5-6	-	-	TRBJ1-1	TGTGCCAGCAGCTTGGCTCAGGTGAACACTGAAGCTTTCTTT	CASSLAQVNTEAFF
TRBV11-2	-	-	TRBJ2-3	TGTGCCAGCAGCTTATGGACCGAACTCACAGATACGCAGTATTTT	CASSLWTELTDTQYF
TRBV11-2	-	-	TRBJ2-6	TGTGCCAGCAGCCCGGCCACCTCTGGGGCCAACGTCCTGACTTTC	CASSPATSGANVLTF
TRBV15	-	-	TRBJ1-3	TGTGCCACCAGCAGAGATCCGTCGAGCTCTGGAAACACCATATATTTT	CATSRDPSSSGNTIYF
TRBV27	-	-	TRBJ1-2	TGTGCCAGCAGTTTACTCTCCGTCGGGGCAGACCACTATGGCTACACCTTC	CASSLLSVGADHYGYTF
TRBV27	-	-	TRBJ1-3	TGTGCCAGCAGCAACAAACGAGGGCACGGAAACACCATATATTTT	CASSNKRGHGNTIYF
TRBV24-1	-	-	TRBJ2-1	TGTGCCACCAGTGATTTTAACGACCCAGGCAATGAGCAGTTCTTC	CATSDFNDPGNEQFF
TRBV2	-	-	TRBJ1-6	TGTGCCAGCAGTGAACAGCCCGGAGGATTACATTCACCCCTCCACTTT	CASSEQPGGLHSPLHF
TRBV19	-	-	TRBJ2-6	TGTGCCAGTAGTTGGACGGGCTCTGGGGCCAACGTCCTGACTTTC	CASSWTGSGANVLTF
TRBV7-6	TRBD2	-	TRBJ2-3	TGTGCCAGCAGCTTAGAACCAGCGGGGAGCACAGATACGCAGTATTTT	CASSLEPAGSTDTQYF
TRBV7-2	-	-	TRBJ2-2	TGTGCCAGCAGCTTAGCTCGGCTTAGCAAAGTTCCGGGGGAGCTGTTTTTT	CASSLARLSKVPGELFF
TRBV5-1	TRBD2	-	TRBJ2-1	TGCGCCAGCAGCGGGACTAGCGGGAGTTTAAATGAGCAGTTCTTC	CASSGTSGSLNEQFF
TRBV7-9	TRBD2	-	TRBJ2-1	TGTGCCAGCAGCTTCGTCCCGGGACTAGCGCCCTCGAGGGAGCAGTTCTTC	CASSFVPGLAPSREQFF
TRBV7-9	-	-	TRBJ2-5	TGTGCCAGCAGCTTCAGGGGCGGGGAGACCCAGTACTTC	CASSFRGGETQYF
TRBV19	TRBD1	-	TRBJ2-7	TGTGCCAGTAGTATGGAAGGGGGCTCAGGACCCTACGAGCAGTACTTC	CASSMEGGSGPYEQYF
TRBV13	-	-	TRBJ2-4	TGTGCCAGCAGCTCGACGTTAGAGGGGAAAAACATTCAGTACTTC	CASSSTLEGKNIQYF
TRBV11-2	-	-	TRBJ1-2	TGTGCCAGCAGCTTAGACAGGGAACATGGCTACACCTTC	CASSLDREHGYTF
TRBV5-1	-	-	TRBJ2-2	TGCGCCAGCAGCTCAGGACCTTTAGCTGGCACCGGGGAGCTGTTTTTT	CASSSGPLAGTGELFF
TRBV7-9	TRBD2	-	TRBJ2-1	TGTGCCAGCAGAAGCCAGCGGGGTACCTACAATGAGCAGTTCTTC	CASRSQRGTYNEQFF
TRBV5-1	-	-	TRBJ1-6	TGCGCCAGCACCTCGCAGGGATTTAATTCACCCCTCCACTTT	CASTSQGFNSPLHF
TRBV7-8	TRBD2	once	TRBJ2-5	TGTGCCAGCAGCGGGACCGGACTAGCGGGAGTGGAGACCCAGTACTTC	CASSGTGLAGVETQYF
TRBV6-2/TRBV6-3	TRBD1	-	TRBJ2-7	TGTGCCAGCAGTGGAACAGGGGCACATGAGCAGTACTTC	CASSGTGAHEQYF
TRBV19	-	-	TRBJ2-5	TGTGCCAGTAGCGGGGGTCTTCAAGAGACCCAGTACTTC	CASSGGLQETQYF
TRBV6-5	TRBD1	-	TRBJ1-3	TGTGCCAGCAGTAGTGGACAGGGACGAAACACCATATATTTT	CASSSGQGRNTIYF
TRBV2	TRBD1	-	TRBJ2-5	TGTGCCAGCAGTGTCGGGACAGGGTCTCAAGAGACCCAGTACTTC	CASSVGTGSQETQYF
TRBV3-1/TRBV3-2	-	-	TRBJ1-2	TGTGCCAGCAGCCAAGAATCAGGGCTACGGGGCTACACCTTC	CASSQESGLRGYTF